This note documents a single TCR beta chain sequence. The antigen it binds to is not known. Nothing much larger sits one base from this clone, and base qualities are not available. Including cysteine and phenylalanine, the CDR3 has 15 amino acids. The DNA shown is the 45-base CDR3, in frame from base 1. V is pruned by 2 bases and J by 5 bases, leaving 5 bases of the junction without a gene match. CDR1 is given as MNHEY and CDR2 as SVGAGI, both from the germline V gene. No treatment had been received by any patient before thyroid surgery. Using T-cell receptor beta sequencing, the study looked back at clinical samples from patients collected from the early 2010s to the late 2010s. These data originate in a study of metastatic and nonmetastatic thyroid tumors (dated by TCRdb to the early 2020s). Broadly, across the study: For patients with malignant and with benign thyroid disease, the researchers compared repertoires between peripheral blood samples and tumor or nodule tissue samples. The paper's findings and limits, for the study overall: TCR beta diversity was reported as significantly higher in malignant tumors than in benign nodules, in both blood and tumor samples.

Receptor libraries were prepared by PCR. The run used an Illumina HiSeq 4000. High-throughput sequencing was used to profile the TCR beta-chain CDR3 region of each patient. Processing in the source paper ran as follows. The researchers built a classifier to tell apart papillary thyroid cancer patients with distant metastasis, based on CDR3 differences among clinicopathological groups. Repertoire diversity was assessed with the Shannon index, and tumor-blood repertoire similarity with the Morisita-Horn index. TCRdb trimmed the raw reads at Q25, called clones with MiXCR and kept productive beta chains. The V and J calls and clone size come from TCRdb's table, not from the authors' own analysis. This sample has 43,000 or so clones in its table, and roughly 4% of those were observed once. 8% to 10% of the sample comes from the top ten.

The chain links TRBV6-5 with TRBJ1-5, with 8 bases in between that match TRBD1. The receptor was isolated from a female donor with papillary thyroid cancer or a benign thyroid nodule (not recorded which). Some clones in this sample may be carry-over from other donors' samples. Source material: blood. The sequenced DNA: TGTGCCAGCAGTTACGGACAGGGCCTTGATCAGCCCCAGCATTTT. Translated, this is CASSYGQGLDQPQHF.